A single sample is the source of the 2 T cell receptor beta chains below, sequenced in a study of neurological immune-mediated disorders. Using its own MiXCR run on the 5' RACE reads, TCRdb lists one record per CDR3 protein. The repertoire holds approximately 40,000 distinct CDR3 sequences, with approximately 4.2% as singletons. Sequencing input: PBMCs. The receptors were gathered from a young man with multiple sclerosis.

This clonotype was recorded once. The rearrangement links TRBV6-6 to TRBJ1-2, with D unclear. The CDR3 totals 11 residues. Between the trimmed V and J ends, which lost 6 bases and 7 bases, there was a span of 9 bases. Germline CDR1 MNHNY, CDR2 SVGAGI (reference sequence). The CDR3 reads CASSPSGGYTF. The CDR3 DNA reads as TGTGCCAGCAGCCCGTCCGGTGGCTACACCTTC.

This clonotype was detected ten times or more. This sequence joins TRBV4-3 and TRBJ1-3; possibly TRBD1 for D (5 bases). The germline V and J ends were trimmed by 0 bases and 0 bases, with 12 bases remaining between them. Germline values: CDR1 LGHNA, CDR2 YSLEER. The CDR3 extends over 17 amino acids. Here the CDR3 reads CASSQDFQGFSGNTIYF. The CDR3 DNA reads as TGCGCCAGCAGCCAAGATTTCCAGGGTTTCTCTGGAAACACCATATATTTT.